This is a list of T cell receptor beta chains from one sample in a study of blood T cell repertoires in COVID-19. Clones were read by immunoSEQ multiplex PCR, and TCRdb kept only the in-frame ones, dropping some. The table shows 65,000 to 95,000 clones, with roughly 88% occurring only once. The specimen sequenced was peripheral blood. These receptors were collected from a woman between 50 and 59 years old with acute or convalescent COVID-19. The conserved cysteine and the conserved F or W are not part of the CDR3 here.

CDR3: ASASDRGGYGYT; V: TRBV12-5; J: TRBJ1-2
CDR3: ASSPPRAGAGELF; V: TRBV6-2/TRBV6-3; J: TRBJ2-2
CDR3: ASSVRWEFQETQY; V: TRBV27; J: TRBJ2-5
CDR3: ASSQLTGPDTQY; V: TRBV3-1/TRBV3-2; J: TRBJ2-3
CDR3: AWSVAGYGYT; V: TRBV30; J: TRBJ1-2
CDR3: ASRRGGTNNEQF; V: TRBV7-2; J: TRBJ2-1
CDR3: ASRTSGRRMSTGELF; V: TRBV28; J: TRBJ2-2
CDR3: SAGGVGTEAF; V: TRBV29-1; J: TRBJ1-1
CDR3: ATSDRQGGGEKLF; V: TRBV24-1; J: TRBJ1-4
CDR3: ASSLSMAYEQY; V: TRBV11-2; J: TRBJ2-7
CDR3: ASSRSTGSSYNEQF; V: TRBV11-1; J: TRBJ2-1
CDR3: ASSLAGAWADTQY; V: TRBV5-1; J: TRBJ2-3
CDR3: ASSVFLEPARDTQY; V: TRBV18; J: TRBJ2-3
CDR3: ASRHDLAQGYGYT; V: TRBV7-9; J: TRBJ1-2
CDR3: ASSTRYGNTEAF; V: TRBV2; J: TRBJ1-1
CDR3: AWSVVGYEQY; V: TRBV30; J: TRBJ2-7
CDR3: ASSLGGTSGYEQF; V: TRBV5-4; J: TRBJ2-1
CDR3: ASSPPGRGWNTGELF; V: TRBV5-4; J: TRBJ2-2
CDR3: ASSKLGDSNQPQH; V: TRBV28; J: TRBJ1-5
CDR3: ASSSPYRAGGNIQY; V: TRBV27; J: TRBJ2-4
CDR3: ASSKRGGDSGEKLF; V: TRBV21-1; J: TRBJ1-4
CDR3: ASSVEGHLHGYT; V: TRBV25-1; J: TRBJ1-2
CDR3: ASFDNSYEQY; V: TRBV5-1; J: TRBJ2-7
CDR3: ASRAGGPSEQY; V: TRBV28; J: TRBJ2-7
CDR3: ASRTGLYDYGYT; V: TRBV19; J: TRBJ1-2
CDR3: ASSLDGRPAGELF; V: TRBV5-1; J: TRBJ2-2
CDR3: ASSPRLGGAFYGYT; V: TRBV5-5; J: TRBJ1-2
CDR3: ASGLVGNRAGEQF; V: TRBV12-5; J: TRBJ2-1
CDR3: ASSELGQGRNTEAF; V: TRBV25-1; J: TRBJ1-1
CDR3: ASSRGHLTRYEQY; V: TRBV3-1/TRBV3-2; J: TRBJ2-7
CDR3: ASSHPGGLAGGPRSYEQY; V: TRBV6-2/TRBV6-3; J: TRBJ2-7
CDR3: ASTTRLANYNEQF; V: TRBV19; J: TRBJ2-1
CDR3: ASGLDRGGYEQY; V: TRBV12-5; J: TRBJ2-7
CDR3: ASSPGSNQPQH; V: TRBV7-9; J: TRBJ1-5
CDR3: ASSLTDRGPDEQF; V: TRBV7-3; J: TRBJ2-1
CDR3: ASSLRSWRELYEQF; V: TRBV27; J: TRBJ2-1
CDR3: AWSADSVKMNTEAF; V: TRBV30; J: TRBJ1-1
CDR3: SVSQGRETQY; V: TRBV29-1; J: TRBJ2-5
CDR3: ASQGEIGELF; V: TRBV2; J: TRBJ2-2
CDR3: ASTTGQSTDTQY; V: TRBV7-9; J: TRBJ2-3
CDR3: ASRRQGETEAF; V: TRBV28; J: TRBJ1-1
CDR3: ASSAGAGGPEQF; V: TRBV6-2/TRBV6-3; J: TRBJ2-1
CDR3: ASSFPSDRRDGYT; V: TRBV7-2; J: TRBJ1-2
CDR3: ASTRQGASSYEQY; V: TRBV6-5; J: TRBJ2-7
CDR3: ASSGLQYEQY; V: TRBV7-9; J: TRBJ2-7
CDR3: ASSSYRANEKLF; V: TRBV27; J: TRBJ1-4
CDR3: ATSGRLADYTQY; V: TRBV24-1; J: TRBJ2-3
CDR3: ASSQSGLAGGN; V: TRBV3-1/TRBV3-2; J: TRBJ2-7
CDR3: ATSDPSRVPGLTSYEQY; V: TRBV24-1; J: TRBJ2-7
CDR3: ASSLAPGQGQQF; V: TRBV7-2; J: TRBJ2-1
CDR3: ASSLPQGFGSYEQY; V: TRBV11-1; J: TRBJ2-7